This T cell receptor (beta chain) was profiled in a study of T-cell reconstitution after alpha-beta-depleted transplantation in children. It was with unique molecular identifiers that the TCRbeta library was prepared. TCRdb re-analysed the PCR reads in MiXCR, keeping a single row per CDR3 protein. In the table there are about 420,000 distinct CDR3 sequences, 15% to 20% of which are singletons. Overall study findings and caveats: Reportedly, only several hundred clones from non-depleted graft cells drove alpha-beta T-cell counts at about two months. It was surviving recipient T cells and thymic progenitors that gave some patients high TCRbeta diversity at day 60. T-cell numbers and diversity one year post-transplant derived largely from freshly generated T cells.

There are many counts of this clonotype. Its antigen is undetermined. The CDR3 extends over 15 amino acids. The trim removed 4 bases at V and 15 bases at J, leaving 18 bases unmatched. Germline CDR1 SGHKS, CDR2 YYEKEE (reference sequence). This sequence originates from a boy in the first two years of life who had a stem cell transplant for Wiskott-Aldrich syndrome, so the T cells may come from the graft donor. The chain employs TRBV5-5 and TRBJ2-1, with 8 bases that match TRBD2. Specimen: PBMCs, mostly from graft donor cells, collected 360 days after TCRalphabeta/CD19-depleted stem cell transplant. This chain's CDR3 is CASSAADFAGGLRFF. The CDR3 nucleotides are TGTGCCAGCAGCGCCGCCGATTTCGCGGGAGGTCTCCGGTTCTTC. The whole variable domain, filled in from reference TRBV5-5 and TRBJ2-1, reads DAGVTQSPTHLIKTRGQQVTLRCSPISGHKSVSWYQQVLGQGPQFIFQYYEKEERGRGNFPDRFSARQFPNYSSELNVNALLLGDSALYLCASSAADFAGGLRFFGPGTRLTVL.